This T cell receptor beta chain was recorded in a study of siplizumab effects on memory and regulatory T cells. On this clone: The antigen is undetermined.

Study-level points and caveats: Sequences below about 10^-5 frequency were poorly captured. As a result, only a minor fraction of alloreactive clones mapped to unstimulated subsets. A major contribution to the alloresponse seemed to be made by naive T cells, which seemed more diverse than memory cells.

The table came from immunoSEQ multiplex PCR; TCRdb's copy has only in-frame clones and leaves some out. The repertoire holds about 100,000 clones, with about 90% as singletons. Germline CDR1 KGHSH, CDR2 LQKENI. The trim removed 6 bases at V and 0 bases at J, leaving 14 bases unmatched. This CDR3 comprises 18 residues. V and J are TRBV18 and TRBJ2-4, with TRBD2 matching over 7 bases. The sequenced sample consisted of CD4+ T cells sorted from blood. The source is a human donor in good health. Some clones in this sample may be carry-over from other donors' samples. The chain's CDR3 is CASSPIGGRGSAKNIQYF. The CDR3 nucleotides read TGTGCCAGCTCCCCAATCGGGGGGAGGGGATCAGCCAAAAACATTCAGTACTTC. Supplemented by reference TRBV18 and TRBJ2-4, the full variable domain reads NAGVMQNPRHLVRRRGQEARLRCSPMKGHSHVYWYRQLPEEGLKFMVYLQKENIIDESGMPKERFSAEFPKEGPSILRIQQVVRGDSAAYFCASSPIGGRGSAKNIQYFGAGTRLSVL.